This T cell receptor beta chain was sequenced in a study of T cells after yellow fever vaccination. Each CDR3 protein gets one entry after TCRdb re-called the 5' RACE reads with MiXCR. This table has 620,000 or so distinct CDR3 sequences, about a sixth appearing once. In this sample, this clonotype turned up many times. The germline V gene encodes CDR1 SGHTA and CDR2 FQGNSA. The CDR3 length is 13 residues. V was trimmed by 6 bases and J by 1 base, leaving 9 bases between them. The V gene is TRBV7-2, the J gene TRBJ1-1; D is uncertain. Specimen: PBMCs, collected about 5 days after the first yellow fever vaccination. The TCR comes from a man aged 18 to 29 who received the YFV17D yellow fever vaccine. CDR3: CASSLNRNTEAFF. CDR3 DNA sequence: TGTGCCAGCAGTCTTAACAGGAACACTGAAGCTTTCTTT.